The rows below give T cell receptor beta chains drawn from one sample of a study of graft-versus-host responses after intestinal transplantation. Clones were read by immunoSEQ multiplex PCR, and TCRdb kept only the in-frame ones, dropping some. Of approximately 100,000 clones listed, more than 70% were seen once; the top ten hold more than 1.4%. The source material was PBMCs, sampled 255 days after intestinal transplant. The receptor source for this set is a human patient who received an intestinal transplant, so some T cells may come from the graft donor. CDR3s include the opening cysteine and the closing phenylalanine or tryptophan. D genes are given only for firm matches. Clone size, where shown, is once, few, many, or a class for clones that have expanded.

-,-,TRBJ2-1,TRBV28,TGTGCCAGCAGAGGGGTTTGGGACTCCAACAATGAGCAGTTCTTC,CASRGVWDSNNEQFF
-,-,TRBJ1-5,TRBV27,TGTGCCAGCAGTGTAGGTCAGTACAGAAATCAGCCCCAGCATTTT,CASSVGQYRNQPQHF
once,-,TRBJ2-3,TRBV5-1,TGCGCCAGCAGCTTGGAGGACCGAGCGGATACGCAGTATTTT,CASSLEDRADTQYF
-,-,TRBJ1-5,TRBV10-2,TGCGCCAGTTCTTACGCAGGAGCTCCAAATCAGCCCCAGCATTTT,CASSYAGAPNQPQHF
-,TRBD1,TRBJ1-2,TRBV4-2,TGTGCCAGCAGCCCCCTAGCGGATGTCAGGGGGTTCTATGGCTACACCTTC,CASSPLADVRGFYGYTF
-,-,TRBJ1-3,TRBV4-2,TGTGCCAGCAGCCAAGATGAGGGGCCACCTTCTGGAAACACCATATATTTT,CASSQDEGPPSGNTIYF
-,-,TRBJ2-1,TRBV2,TGTGCCAGCAGTGAAGCGCGTCCGGGTTTGCAGTTCTTC,CASSEARPGLQFF
-,-,TRBJ1-6,TRBV7-9,TGTGCCAGCAGCTTAGACAGGGCGAATTCACCCCTCCACTTT,CASSLDRANSPLHF
-,TRBD1,TRBJ2-5,TRBV6-5,TGTGCCAGCACAAAGCGGGACAGGGGAGGGGAGACCCAGTACTTC,CASTKRDRGGETQYF
-,-,TRBJ2-1,TRBV15,TGTGCCACCAGCCGTCCGGTCAATGAGCAGTTCTTC,CATSRPVNEQFF
-,-,TRBJ1-1,TRBV4-1,TGCGCCAGCAGCCAAGTTGGAGACACTGAAGCTTTCTTT,CASSQVGDTEAFF
-,-,TRBJ2-1,TRBV5-4,TGTGCCAGCTCTCGGGAGAGGGGCAATGAGCAGTTCTTC,CASSRERGNEQFF
once,-,TRBJ2-5,TRBV5-1,TGCGCCAGCAGCTTGGGGCCGGGGCGGCACCAGTACTTC,CASSLGPGRHQYF
-,-,TRBJ2-7,TRBV2,TGTGCCAGCAGTGTCTGGCTCCTCTACGAGCAGTACTTC,CASSVWLLYEQYF
-,TRBD2,TRBJ2-1,TRBV2,TGTGCCAGCAGGGGACTAGCGGCCCAAAATGAGCAGTTCTTC,CASRGLAAQNEQFF
-,TRBD1,TRBJ2-4,TRBV11-2,TGTGCCAGCAGCTTAGGCACAGGGGGAAACATTCAGTACTTC,CASSLGTGGNIQYF
-,-,TRBJ1-2,TRBV29-1,TGCAGCGTTGACCTCTCCGGCTACACCTTC,CSVDLSGYTF
-,-,TRBJ2-1,TRBV5-1,TGCGCCAGCAGCTTGGGAGGCAGGGCTAACTACAATGAGCAGTTCTTC,CASSLGGRANYNEQFF
-,-,TRBJ2-3,TRBV6-6,TGTGCCAGCAGTTCCCTCGCGATAGGCACAGATACGCAGTATTTT,CASSSLAIGTDTQYF
-,TRBD1,TRBJ1-6,TRBV6-5,TGTGCCAGCAGTTACTTTACCGGGACAGGGACGCTCCTCCACTTT,CASSYFTGTGTLLHF
-,TRBD2,TRBJ2-7,TRBV5-4,TGTGCCAGCAGCCATAGCGGGAGGGCCTACGAGCAGTACTTC,CASSHSGRAYEQYF
-,TRBD1,TRBJ1-5,TRBV28,TGTGCCAGCAGTTCTTCCCCTTCCAGGACAGGGGGCGTTCAGCCCCAGCATTTT,CASSSSPSRTGGVQPQHF
-,TRBD1,TRBJ1-4,TRBV5-1,TGCGCCAGCAGCTTACAGGGGAGCAATGAAAAACTGTTTTTT,CASSLQGSNEKLFF
-,TRBD1,TRBJ1-1,TRBV9,TGTGCCAGCAGCGCGGGGACAGGGGTTGAAGCTTTCTTT,CASSAGTGVEAFF
-,-,TRBJ1-2,TRBV9,TGTGCCAGCAGCAACCTTTATGGCTACACCTTC,CASSNLYGYTF
-,-,TRBJ2-4,TRBV2,TGTGCCAGCATTGCCCTAGGGGGGAACATTCAGTACTTC,CASIALGGNIQYF
-,-,TRBJ1-1,TRBV19,TGTGCCAGTAGTATAGCGGGGGCGCTCATCGACACTGAAGCTTTCTTT,CASSIAGALIDTEAFF
-,TRBD1,TRBJ1-5,TRBV7-9,TGTGCCAGCAGCTTAGGGACAGGGGGCAATCAGCCCCAGCATTTT,CASSLGTGGNQPQHF
-,-,TRBJ2-7,TRBV6-6,TGTGCCAGCAGCAACCCCTCAGGAGGGGGTGAGCAGTACTTC,CASSNPSGGGEQYF
-,TRBD2,TRBJ2-1,TRBV7-8,TGTGCCAGCAGCTTAATACTAGCGGGAGGCAATGAGCAGTTCTTC,CASSLILAGGNEQFF
-,-,TRBJ2-7,TRBV6-5,TGTGCCAGCAGTTTAATCGAACAGGGACCCCTGCACGAGCAGTACTTC,CASSLIEQGPLHEQYF
-,TRBD1,TRBJ1-6,TRBV18,TGTGCCAGCTCACCACTCCGAAGAACCCCGGGACAGAAGAATTCACCCCTCCACTTT,CASSPLRRTPGQKNSPLHF
-,-,TRBJ2-2,TRBV7-6,TGTGCCAGCAGCTTAGACAACACCGGGGAGCTGTTTTTT,CASSLDNTGELFF
-,-,TRBJ1-5,TRBV9,TGTGCCAGCAGCGTAGACGTGGGGGGCAATCAGCCCCAGCATTTT,CASSVDVGGNQPQHF
few,-,TRBJ1-2,TRBV4-2,TGTGCCAGCAGCCAAGATGGTGACTGGTATGGCTACACCTTC,CASSQDGDWYGYTF
-,-,TRBJ2-3,TRBV7-8,TGTGCCAGCAGCTTAGGCACTAGCACAGATACGCAGTATTTT,CASSLGTSTDTQYF
once,TRBD1,TRBJ2-2,TRBV5-1,TGCGCCAGCAGCTGGGGGACAGGGACCGGGGAGCTGTTTTTT,CASSWGTGTGELFF
-,-,TRBJ2-2,TRBV7-8,TGTGCCAGCAGACTTAACACCGGGGAGCTGTTTTTT,CASRLNTGELFF
-,TRBD1,TRBJ1-1,TRBV5-1,TGCGCCAGCAGCTGGGACAGGAACACTGAAGCTTTCTTT,CASSWDRNTEAFF
-,-,TRBJ1-2,TRBV28,TGTGCCAGCAGCCGCCCCATCGACAGTAACTATGGCTACACCTTC,CASSRPIDSNYGYTF
-,TRBD1,TRBJ1-1,TRBV15,TGTGCCACCAGCAGCATATACCAAGCGGACAGGGGCCTTGAAGCTTTCTTT,CATSSIYQADRGLEAFF
-,TRBD1,TRBJ2-1,TRBV11-3,TGTGCCAGCAGCTCCGGGACAGGGGGCTACAATGAGCAGTTCTTC,CASSSGTGGYNEQFF
-,-,TRBJ2-7,TRBV4-1,TGCGCCAGCAGCCCCGGGGAGGCGGCCCTCCTTGGAAACGAGCAGTACTTC,CASSPGEAALLGNEQYF
-,TRBD2,TRBJ2-3,TRBV5-6,TGTGCCAGCAGTTTCCCGATAGCGGGAGGTCGTACAGATACGCAGTATTTT,CASSFPIAGGRTDTQYF
few,-,TRBJ1-1,TRBV7-9,TGTGCCAGCAGCTTAAGCGGGGTGAACACTGAAGCTTTCTTT,CASSLSGVNTEAFF